This section outlines one T cell receptor (beta chain) sequence together with its context. It may be a read error: a sequence one base away is much more abundant. A single record per CDR3 protein comes from TCRdb applying MiXCR to the PCR reads. The table lists hundreds of thousands of distinct CDR3 sequences, over 20% of them singletons. This record belongs to a study of molecular identifiers for immune sequencing clone quantification. V lost 3 bases and J 0 bases, leaving 21 bases between the germline ends. CDR1 and CDR2 from the germline V gene are SGHDN and FVKESK. The CDR3 is 18 amino acids. The sequenced sample consisted of naive CD8+ T cells from blood, with Jurkat cell RNA spiked in. Subset here: FACS-sorted CD8+CD4-CCR7+CD45RA+ naive T cells. The chain uses TRBV14 and TRBJ2-7, with D uncertain. The sequence derives from a human donor in good health. Some libraries in this study had Jurkat cell RNA spiked in. For the CDR3, the DNA is TGTGCCAGCAGCCACAACGACGTGACACGGTCGAGCTCCTACGAGCAGTACTTC. It is translated as CASSHNDVTRSSSYEQYF.